The 9 T cell receptor beta chains below were found in one sample sequenced in a study of T cell responses to AZD1222 COVID-19 vaccine. The table came from immunoSEQ multiplex PCR; TCRdb's copy has only in-frame clones and leaves some out. The repertoire has fewer than 150,000 clones, roughly 90% of them found once; the top ten carry 1.5% to 2%. This specimen was peripheral blood, taken 28 days after the second AZD1222 dose. Every receptor here comes from an adult who received the AZD1222 COVID-19 vaccine.

This clone was recorded a few times. The chain couples TRBV19 to TRBJ2-2; 8 nucleotides line up with TRBD1. The V segment lost 6 bases and the J segment 0 bases; nucleotides outside the gene matches: 3. The CDR3 has 15 residues. In germline, CDR1 is LNHDA, CDR2 SQIVND (reference sequence). CDR3 sequence (DNA): TGTGCCAGTAGCAACAGGGGGGCGAACACCGGGGAGCTGTTTTTT. It codes for CASSNRGANTGELFF.

This chain links TRBV19 with TRBJ1-5, with 9 bases lining up with TRBD1. V lost 7 bases and J lost 6; bases outside the gene matches: 7. Germline CDR1 LNHDA, CDR2 SQIVND (reference sequence). CDR3 length equals 14 residues. In DNA form, the CDR3 reads TGTGCCAGTAATAGGGACAGGGCGGGTCAGCCCCAGCATTTT. Translated, it gives CASNRDRAGQPQHF.

The J gene is TRBJ2-7, the V gene TRBV6-6; possibly TRBD1 or TRBD2 for D (5 bases each). The CDR3 spans 13 residues. Germline V gene lookup returns CDR1 MNHNY and CDR2 SVGAGI (reference sequence). V dropped 2 bases and J dropped 1 base, with 6 bases sitting between them. The CDR3 region is CASSYGGSYEQYF. The CDR3 nucleotides read TGTGCCAGCAGTTACGGGGGATCCTACGAGCAGTACTTC.

The V gene is TRBV28, the J gene TRBJ1-5; no clear D gene. Germline CDR1 and CDR2: MDHEN and SYDVKM. The ends were cut back, 7 bases at V and 0 bases at J, with 16 bases in the middle. CDR3 length: 16 amino acids. CDR3 loop: CASKPWTENSNQPQHF. The DNA for the CDR3 is TGTGCCAGCAAACCGTGGACGGAAAATAGCAATCAGCCCCAGCATTTT. The whole variable domain, filled in from reference TRBV28 and TRBJ1-5, reads DVKVTQSSRYLVKRTGEKVFLECVQDMDHENMFWYRQDPGLGLRLIYFSYDVKMKEKGDIPEGYSVSREKKERFSLILESASTNQTSMYLCASKPWTENSNQPQHFGDGTRLSIL.

V is TRBV7-2 and J is TRBJ2-1, with D uncertain. CDR1 and CDR2 from the germline V gene are SGHTA and FQGNSA. Trimming removed 0 bases from V and 3 bases from J, with 15 bases in between. This CDR3 spans 17 amino acids. The CDR3 here is CASSLALRSFRYNEQFF. The CDR3 nucleotides read TGTGCCAGCAGCTTAGCGCTTAGGTCTTTCCGCTACAATGAGCAGTTCTTC.

The chain combines TRBV6-5 with TRBJ1-1, with TRBD1 matching over 8 bases. This CDR3 has 11 residues. The V segment lost 6 bases and the J segment 8 bases; nucleotides outside the gene matches: 2. The germline CDR1 and CDR2 sequences are MNHEY and SVGAGI. For the CDR3, the DNA is TGTGCCAGCAGAGGACAGGGAGAAGCTTTCTTT. Protein product: CASRGQGEAFF.

This clone was picked up a small number of times. V and J are TRBV5-6 and TRBJ1-2; weak D call: TRBD1 (6 bases). This CDR3 is built from 13 residues. V was shortened by 4 bases and J by 2 bases, with 9 bases between the two germline ends. The germline V gene encodes CDR1 SGHDT and CDR2 YYEEEE. The CDR3 bases are TGTGCCAGCAGCGAAGGGGGGAACTATGGCTACACCTTC. The encoded protein is CASSEGGNYGYTF.

This clone turned up a few times. The chain carries TRBV6-5 and TRBJ1-2; TRBD1 is a possible D gene (5 bases). Trimming stripped 4 bases from V and 4 bases from J, with 16 bases between. Germline values: CDR1 MNHEY, CDR2 SVGAGI. The CDR3 totals 15 residues. The chain's CDR3 is CASSWGSGSSYGYTF. The DNA for the CDR3 is TGTGCCAGCAGTTGGGGGTCGGGGAGTTCCTATGGCTACACCTTC.

The chain uses TRBV30 and TRBJ2-1; D possibly matches TRBD1 or TRBD2 (6 bases each). From germline, CDR1 is GTSNPN and CDR2 SVGIG (reference sequence). This CDR3 is built from 16 residues. Trimming removed 3 bases from V and 9 bases from J, with 24 bases in between. CDR3 in amino acids: CAWSLLQVRGRGEQFF. DNA for the CDR3: TGTGCCTGGAGCCTCCTCCAAGTTCGGGGGCGTGGTGAGCAGTTCTTC.